A selection of T cell receptor beta chains follows, all from one sample in a study of T cell responses to AZD1222 COVID-19 vaccine. Some clones are missing from TCRdb's copy, which holds only in-frame ones; the method was immunoSEQ multiplex PCR. The table for this sample gives about 140,000 clones. The sequenced sample consisted of peripheral blood. These receptors came from an adult in good health. The CDR3 runs from the conserved cysteine through the conserved F or W. D genes are given only for firm matches.

D gene	V gene	J gene	CDR3 length	CDR3 protein	CDR3 DNA
TRBD1	TRBV7-3	TRBJ2-7	15	CASSPGQGMTYEQYF	TGTGCCAGCAGCCCAGGACAGGGGATGACCTACGAGCAGTACTTC
-	TRBV5-6	TRBJ2-2	12	CASSWGFGELFF	TGTGCCAGCAGCTGGGGGTTCGGGGAGCTGTTTTTT
-	TRBV7-9	TRBJ1-2	14	CASSLERGRYGYTF	TGTGCCAGCAGCTTAGAACGAGGCAGATATGGCTACACCTTC
-	TRBV5-5	TRBJ2-2	17	CASSSPTGGLGTGELFF	TGTGCCAGCAGCTCTCCGACAGGGGGACTAGGCACCGGGGAGCTGTTTTTT
-	TRBV2	TRBJ1-6	15	CASKNWAAGNSPLHF	TGTGCCAGCAAAAATTGGGCGGCGGGTAACTCACCCCTCCACTTT
-	TRBV5-1	TRBJ2-7	14	CASSLAGGAWEQYF	TGCGCCAGCAGCTTGGCAGGGGGGGCCTGGGAGCAGTACTTC
-	TRBV7-6	TRBJ1-4	15	CASSLDAGTNEKLFF	TGTGCCAGCAGCTTAGATGCAGGGACTAATGAAAAACTGTTTTTT
-	TRBV4-3	TRBJ2-3	19	CASSQEMGLGAGSTDTQYF	TGCGCCAGCAGCCAGGAGATGGGGTTGGGGGCTGGGTCTACAGATACGCAGTATTTT
TRBD1	TRBV9	TRBJ2-1	15	CASSARTGIDNEQFF	TGTGCCAGCAGCGCCCGGACAGGTATCGACAATGAGCAGTTCTTC
-	TRBV7-6	TRBJ1-1	20	CASSLVDIVPRVDMNTEAFF	TGTGCCAGCAGCTTAGTAGATATTGTGCCGCGTGTCGACATGAACACTGAAGCTTTCTTT
-	TRBV6-5	TRBJ1-1	13	CASIPGKNTEAFF	TGTGCCAGCATCCCGGGCAAGAACACTGAAGCTTTCTTT
-	TRBV6-1	TRBJ2-7	14	CASSEGPGLYEQYF	TGTGCCAGCAGTGAAGGTCCAGGGCTCTACGAGCAGTACTTC
-	TRBV5-4	TRBJ2-1	13	CASTPGPANEQFF	TGTGCCAGCACCCCCGGACCTGCCAATGAGCAGTTCTTC
-	TRBV5-4	TRBJ2-1	14	CASSRSWQLSEQFF	TGTGCCAGCAGCCGGAGTTGGCAGCTCTCTGAGCAGTTCTTC
-	TRBV27	TRBJ1-4	13	CASSFRENEKLFF	TGTGCCAGCAGTTTCCGGGAGAATGAAAAACTGTTTTTT
-	TRBV3-1/TRBV3-2	TRBJ1-6	14	CASSQLGSYSPLHF	TGTGCCAGCAGCCAATTGGGCAGTTACTCACCCCTCCACTTT
TRBD1	TRBV2	TRBJ1-2	13	CASSGTGDYGYTF	TGTGCCAGCAGTGGGACAGGGGACTATGGCTACACCTTC
-	TRBV7-8	TRBJ1-1	13	CASSLWMNTEAFF	TGTGCCAGCAGCTTATGGATGAACACTGAAGCTTTCTTT
TRBD1	TRBV18	TRBJ1-1	16	CASSRDSPVGSTEAFF	TGTGCCAGCTCGCGGGACAGCCCAGTCGGGTCCACTGAAGCTTTCTTT
-	TRBV28	TRBJ2-7	15	CASTPTGGGPYEQYF	TGTGCCAGCACCCCAACCGGGGGTGGACCCTACGAGCAGTACTTC
TRBD2	TRBV5-1	TRBJ2-5	14	CASSLASGQETQYF	TGCGCCAGCAGCTTGGCTAGCGGCCAAGAGACCCAGTACTTC
-	TRBV4-2	TRBJ1-5	16	CASSQEPGTDEVAQHF	TGTGCCAGCAGCCAAGAACCGGGGACGGACGAGGTAGCCCAGCATTTT
TRBD1	TRBV28	TRBJ1-5	14	CASSGMTGRQPQHF	TGTGCCAGCAGTGGGATGACAGGGAGGCAGCCCCAGCATTTT
-	TRBV19	TRBJ2-3	15	CASSIDGRYTDTQYF	TGTGCCAGTAGTATAGATGGCCGATACACAGATACGCAGTATTTT
-	TRBV3-1/TRBV3-2	TRBJ1-1	18	CASSSYIPGRDMNTEAFF	TGTGCCAGCAGCAGCTACATCCCCGGAAGAGACATGAACACTGAAGCTTTCTTT
-	TRBV6-5	TRBJ2-2	15	CASRLLGADTGELFF	TGTGCCAGCAGACTATTGGGGGCGGACACCGGGGAGCTGTTTTTT
TRBD1	TRBV27	TRBJ1-4	15	CASSPTGQGYEKLFF	TGTGCCAGCAGTCCCACGGGACAGGGGTATGAAAAACTGTTTTTT
TRBD2	TRBV30	TRBJ2-1	14	CAWRGLAKYNEQFF	TGTGCCTGGAGAGGACTAGCAAAATACAATGAGCAGTTCTTC
TRBD2	TRBV6-2/TRBV6-3	TRBJ2-1	16	CASSPRQRGGYNEQFF	TGTGCCAGCAGCCCACGGCAGCGGGGGGGCTACAATGAGCAGTTCTTC
TRBD1	TRBV5-1	TRBJ1-1	15	CASSLVTGGLNEAFF	TGCGCCAGCAGCTTGGTTACAGGGGGCTTGAATGAAGCTTTCTTT
TRBD1	TRBV3-1/TRBV3-2	TRBJ1-2	13	CASTHRGRSGYTF	TGTGCCAGCACCCACAGGGGGAGGAGTGGCTACACCTTC
TRBD1	TRBV18	TRBJ1-1	15	CASSPDRGRLTEAFF	TGTGCCAGCTCACCGGACAGGGGGCGGTTGACTGAAGCTTTCTTT
-	TRBV9	TRBJ1-3	14	CASSVGTSGNTIYF	TGTGCCAGCAGCGTAGGGACCTCTGGAAACACCATATATTTT
-	TRBV30	TRBJ1-2	12	CAWSVGVYGYTF	TGTGCCTGGAGTGTAGGGGTCTATGGCTACACCTTC
-	TRBV6-1	TRBJ2-1	13	CASSDISGREQFF	TGTGCCAGCAGTGACATATCGGGGCGCGAGCAGTTCTTC
-	TRBV6-5	TRBJ1-3	14	CASSSGHREDTIYF	TGTGCCAGCAGTTCTGGGCACCGTGAGGACACCATATATTTT
TRBD1	TRBV27	TRBJ1-1	13	CASSYTGGAEAFF	TGTGCCAGCAGTTATACAGGGGGAGCTGAAGCTTTCTTT
TRBD2	TRBV6-5	TRBJ2-1	15	CASSLGLADYNEQFF	TGTGCCAGCAGTTTGGGACTAGCGGATTACAATGAGCAGTTCTTC
TRBD1	TRBV6-5	TRBJ2-2	14	CASILDRDTGELFF	TGTGCCAGCATTCTAGACAGGGACACCGGGGAGCTGTTTTTT
TRBD1	TRBV5-6	TRBJ2-2	15	CASSGDREWGGELFF	TGTGCCAGCAGCGGGGACAGGGAATGGGGCGGGGAGCTGTTTTTT
-	TRBV24-1	TRBJ2-3	16	CATSDQGERGWDTQYF	TGTGCCACCAGTGACCAGGGAGAGAGGGGTTGGGATACGCAGTATTTT
-	TRBV18	TRBJ1-3	15	CASSPPGLAGNTIYF	TGTGCCAGCTCACCTCCCGGGCTTGCTGGAAACACCATATATTTT
TRBD1	TRBV29-1	TRBJ2-5	13	CSVWDRAQETQYF	TGCAGCGTTTGGGACAGAGCCCAAGAGACCCAGTACTTC
-	TRBV7-2	TRBJ2-2	14	CASSLLPNTGELFF	TGTGCCAGCAGCTTACTGCCGAACACCGGGGAGCTGTTTTTT
TRBD1	TRBV28	TRBJ1-2	16	CASSSPPGQGGNGYTF	TGTGCCAGCAGTTCGCCCCCAGGACAGGGGGGAAATGGCTACACCTTC
TRBD2	TRBV5-6	TRBJ2-7	15	CASSLGLAILREQYF	TGTGCCAGCAGCTTGGGACTAGCGATTTTGAGAGAGCAGTACTTC
-	TRBV3-1/TRBV3-2	TRBJ1-4	15	CASSQGEGLNEKLFF	TGTGCCAGCAGCCAAGGAGAGGGTCTTAATGAAAAACTGTTTTTT
-	TRBV28	TRBJ2-7	12	CASSGFTYEQYF	TGTGCCAGTTCCGGATTTACCTACGAGCAGTACTTC
TRBD1	TRBV5-4	TRBJ1-1	15	CASSPLGQGTTEAFF	TGTGCCAGCAGCCCACTAGGACAGGGGACCACTGAAGCTTTCTTT
TRBD1	TRBV11-2	TRBJ1-1	16	CASSPGQGATGTEAFF	TGTGCCAGCAGCCCCGGACAGGGGGCAACGGGCACTGAAGCTTTCTTT
-	TRBV6-5	TRBJ1-6	13	CASSSSYNSPLHF	TGTGCCAGCAGCAGCTCCTATAATTCACCCCTCCACTTT
-	TRBV6-1	TRBJ2-1	14	CASSEGGSVNEQFF	TGTGCCAGCAGTGAGGGGGGAAGTGTCAATGAGCAGTTCTTC
-	TRBV6-5	TRBJ2-3	12	CASGTLTDTQYF	TGTGCCAGCGGGACGCTCACAGATACGCAGTATTTT
TRBD2	TRBV4-2	TRBJ2-5	17	CASSQDKRTSGQETQYF	TGTGCCAGCAGCCAAGATAAGCGCACTAGCGGACAAGAGACCCAGTACTTC
-	TRBV9	TRBJ2-7	14	CASSATPLSGEQYF	TGTGCCAGCAGCGCAACCCCCCTCTCTGGGGAGCAGTACTTC
-	TRBV27	TRBJ1-5	13	CASSFQGNQPQHF	TGTGCCAGCAGTTTTCAGGGAAATCAGCCCCAGCATTTT
-	TRBV9	TRBJ1-2	16	CASSVSRGAGNYGYTF	TGTGCCAGCAGCGTGTCGCGGGGGGCCGGTAACTATGGCTACACCTTC
-	TRBV2	TRBJ1-6	16	CASRGVLSSYNSPLHF	TGTGCCAGCAGGGGGGTCCTAAGCTCCTATAATTCACCCCTCCACTTT
TRBD2	TRBV11-2	TRBJ2-3	18	CASSLLRTSGGAGGTQYF	TGTGCCAGCAGCTTACTTAGGACTAGCGGGGGGGCTGGAGGCACGCAGTATTTT